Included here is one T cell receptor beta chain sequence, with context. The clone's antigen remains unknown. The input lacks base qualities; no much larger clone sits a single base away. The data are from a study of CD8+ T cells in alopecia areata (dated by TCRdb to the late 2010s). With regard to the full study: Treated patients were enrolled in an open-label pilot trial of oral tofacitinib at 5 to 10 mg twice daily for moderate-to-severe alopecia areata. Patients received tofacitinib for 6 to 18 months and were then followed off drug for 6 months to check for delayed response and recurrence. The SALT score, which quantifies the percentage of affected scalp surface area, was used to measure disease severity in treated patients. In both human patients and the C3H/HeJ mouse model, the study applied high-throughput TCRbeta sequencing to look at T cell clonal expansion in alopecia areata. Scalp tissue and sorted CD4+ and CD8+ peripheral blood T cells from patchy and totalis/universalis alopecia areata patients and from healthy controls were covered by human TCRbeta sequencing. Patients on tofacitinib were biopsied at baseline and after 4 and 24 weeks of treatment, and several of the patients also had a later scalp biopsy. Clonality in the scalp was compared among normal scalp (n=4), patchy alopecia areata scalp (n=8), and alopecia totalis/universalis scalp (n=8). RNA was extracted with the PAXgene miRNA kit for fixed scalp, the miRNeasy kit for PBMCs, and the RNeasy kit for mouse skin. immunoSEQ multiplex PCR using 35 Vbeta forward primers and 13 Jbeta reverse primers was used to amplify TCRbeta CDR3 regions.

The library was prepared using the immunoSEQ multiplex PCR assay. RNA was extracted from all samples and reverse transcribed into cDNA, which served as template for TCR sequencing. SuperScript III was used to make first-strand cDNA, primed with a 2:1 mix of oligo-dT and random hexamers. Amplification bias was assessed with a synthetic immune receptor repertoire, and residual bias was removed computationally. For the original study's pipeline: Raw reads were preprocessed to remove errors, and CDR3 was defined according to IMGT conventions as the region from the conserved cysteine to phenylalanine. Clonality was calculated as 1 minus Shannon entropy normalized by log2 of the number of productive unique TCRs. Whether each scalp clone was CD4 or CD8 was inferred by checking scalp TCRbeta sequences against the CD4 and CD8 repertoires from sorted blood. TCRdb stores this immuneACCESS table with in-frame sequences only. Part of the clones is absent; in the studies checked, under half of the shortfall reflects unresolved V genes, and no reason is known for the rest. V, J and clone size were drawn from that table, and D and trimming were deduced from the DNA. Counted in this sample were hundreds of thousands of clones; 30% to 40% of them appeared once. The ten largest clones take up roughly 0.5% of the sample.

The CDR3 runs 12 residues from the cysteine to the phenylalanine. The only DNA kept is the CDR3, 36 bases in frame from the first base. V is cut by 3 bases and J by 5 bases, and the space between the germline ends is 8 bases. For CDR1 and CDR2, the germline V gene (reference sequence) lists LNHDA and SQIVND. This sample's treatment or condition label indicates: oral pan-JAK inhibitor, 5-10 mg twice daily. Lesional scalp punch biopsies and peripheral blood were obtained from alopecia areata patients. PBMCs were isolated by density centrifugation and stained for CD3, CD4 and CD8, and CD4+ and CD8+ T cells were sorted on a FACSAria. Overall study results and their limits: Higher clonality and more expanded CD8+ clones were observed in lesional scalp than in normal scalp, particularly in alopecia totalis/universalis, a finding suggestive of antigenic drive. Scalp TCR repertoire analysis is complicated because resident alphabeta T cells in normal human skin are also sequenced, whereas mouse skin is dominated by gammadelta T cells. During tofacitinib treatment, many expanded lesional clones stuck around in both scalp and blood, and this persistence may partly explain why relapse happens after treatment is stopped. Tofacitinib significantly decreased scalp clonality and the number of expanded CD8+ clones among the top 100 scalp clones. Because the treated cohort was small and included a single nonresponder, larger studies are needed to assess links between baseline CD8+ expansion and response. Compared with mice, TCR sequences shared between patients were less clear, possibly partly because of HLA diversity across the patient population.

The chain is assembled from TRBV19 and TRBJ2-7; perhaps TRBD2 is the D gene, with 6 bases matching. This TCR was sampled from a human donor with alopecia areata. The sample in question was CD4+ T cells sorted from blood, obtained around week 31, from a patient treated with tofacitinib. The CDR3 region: CASSIGGNEQYF. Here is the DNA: TGTGCCAGTAGTATCGGGGGAAACGAGCAGTACTTC. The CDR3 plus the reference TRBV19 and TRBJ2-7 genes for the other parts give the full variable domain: DGGITQSPKYLFRKEGQNVTLSCEQNLNHDAMYWYRQDPGQGLRLIYYSQIVNDFQKGDIAEGYSVSREKKESFPLTVTSAQKNPTAFYLCASSIGGNEQYFGPGTRLTVT.